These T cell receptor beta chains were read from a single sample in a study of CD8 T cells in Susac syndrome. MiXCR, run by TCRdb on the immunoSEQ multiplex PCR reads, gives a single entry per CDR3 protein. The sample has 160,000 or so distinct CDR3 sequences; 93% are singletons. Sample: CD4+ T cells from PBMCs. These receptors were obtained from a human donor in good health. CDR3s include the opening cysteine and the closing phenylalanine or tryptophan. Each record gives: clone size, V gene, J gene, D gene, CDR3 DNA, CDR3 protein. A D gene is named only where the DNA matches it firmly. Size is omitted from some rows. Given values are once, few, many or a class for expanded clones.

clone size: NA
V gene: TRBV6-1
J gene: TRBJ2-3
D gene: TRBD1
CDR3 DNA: TGTGCCAGCAGACCACTCCGACAGGGTATGGGCACAGATACGCAGTATTTT
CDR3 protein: CASRPLRQGMGTDTQYF

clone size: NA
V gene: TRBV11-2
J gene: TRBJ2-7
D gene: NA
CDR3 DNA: TGTGCCAGCAGCTTTCCGGACAGCTACGAGCAGTACTTC
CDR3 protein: CASSFPDSYEQYF

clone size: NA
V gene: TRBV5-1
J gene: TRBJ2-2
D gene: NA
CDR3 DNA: TGCGCCAGCCGGCCCACGGCGGCGAACACCGGGGAGCTGTTTTTT
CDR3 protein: CASRPTAANTGELFF

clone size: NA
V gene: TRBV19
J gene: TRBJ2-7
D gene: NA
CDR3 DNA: TGTGCCAGTAGTGAGGGGTTCTCCTACGAGCAGTACTTC
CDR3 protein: CASSEGFSYEQYF

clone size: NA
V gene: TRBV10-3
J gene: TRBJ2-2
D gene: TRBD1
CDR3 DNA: TGTGCCATCAGAACCCAGAATGGACAGGCGAACACCGGGGAGCTGTTTTTT
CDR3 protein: CAIRTQNGQANTGELFF

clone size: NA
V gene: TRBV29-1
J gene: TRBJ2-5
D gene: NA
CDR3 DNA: TGCAGCGTTGAAGACCGGGACCGGCGGGAGACCCAGTACTTC
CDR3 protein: CSVEDRDRRETQYF

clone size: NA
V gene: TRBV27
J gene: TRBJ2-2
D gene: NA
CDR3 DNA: TGTGCCAGCAGTCTCCTCCCATGGGGCACCGGGGAGCTGTTTTTT
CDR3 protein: CASSLLPWGTGELFF

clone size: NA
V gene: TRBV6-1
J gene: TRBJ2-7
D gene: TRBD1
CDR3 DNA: TGTGCCAGCAGTGAACGGGACAGCTACGAGCAGTACTTC
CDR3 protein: CASSERDSYEQYF

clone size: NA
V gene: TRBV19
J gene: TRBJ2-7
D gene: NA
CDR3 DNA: TGTGCCAGTAGTGGCACAGGGATCTCCTACGAGCAGTACTTC
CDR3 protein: CASSGTGISYEQYF

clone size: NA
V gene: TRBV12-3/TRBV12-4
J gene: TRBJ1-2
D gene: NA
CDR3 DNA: TGTGCCAGCAGCCCCTCTGGGGTGGAAGGTGGCTACACCTTC
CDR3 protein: CASSPSGVEGGYTF

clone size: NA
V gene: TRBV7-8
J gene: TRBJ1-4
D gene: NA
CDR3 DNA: TGTGCCAGCAGCTTAGGTCCGGGAGGCAGTGAAAAACTGTTTTTT
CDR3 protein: CASSLGPGGSEKLFF

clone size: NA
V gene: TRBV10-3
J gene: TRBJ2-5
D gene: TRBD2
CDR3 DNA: TGTGCCATCGGAGGACTAGCGGGTGAGACCCAGTACTTC
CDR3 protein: CAIGGLAGETQYF

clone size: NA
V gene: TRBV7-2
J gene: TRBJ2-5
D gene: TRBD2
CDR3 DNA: TGTGCCAGCAGCTTACGCGGGGGGGGGAGGGAGACCCAGTACTTC
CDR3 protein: CASSLRGGGRETQYF

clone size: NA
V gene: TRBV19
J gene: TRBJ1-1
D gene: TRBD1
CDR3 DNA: TGTGCCAGTATCCCGGGACAGGGGGTTGTTCCCTACTTGGGGTACACTGAAGCTTTCTTT
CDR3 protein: CASIPGQGVVPYLGYTEAFF

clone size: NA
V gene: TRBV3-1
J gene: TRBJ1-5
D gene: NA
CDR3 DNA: TGTGCCAGCAGCTCCTCGGGGAGCAATCAGCCCCAGCATTTT
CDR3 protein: CASSSSGSNQPQHF

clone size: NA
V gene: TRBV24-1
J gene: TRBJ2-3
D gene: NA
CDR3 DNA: TGTGCCACCAGTGATCCCGGGGCAGATACGCAGTATTTT
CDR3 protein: CATSDPGADTQYF

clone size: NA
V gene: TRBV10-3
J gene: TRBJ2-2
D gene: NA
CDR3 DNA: TGTGCCACCACGGGGGCCGGCACCGGGGAGCTGTTTTTT
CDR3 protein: CATTGAGTGELFF

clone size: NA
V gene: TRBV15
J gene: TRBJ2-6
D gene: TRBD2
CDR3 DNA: TGTGCCACCAGCGGGAGGGGTGGGGCCAACGTCCTGACTTTC
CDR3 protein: CATSGRGGANVLTF

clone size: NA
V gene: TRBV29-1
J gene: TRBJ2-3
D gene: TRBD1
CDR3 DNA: TGCAGCGTTGGAAGGACAGGGCAAGATACGCAGTATTTT
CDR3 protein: CSVGRTGQDTQYF

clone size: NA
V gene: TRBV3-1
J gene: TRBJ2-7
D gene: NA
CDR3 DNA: TGTGCCAGTAAAAACAGGGAGGTAGGAGACGAGCAGTACTTC
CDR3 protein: CASKNREVGDEQYF

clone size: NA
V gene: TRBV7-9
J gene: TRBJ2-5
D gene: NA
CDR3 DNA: TGTGCCAGCAGCGTAGTGGCCGGGCAAGAGACCCAGTACTTC
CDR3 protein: CASSVVAGQETQYF

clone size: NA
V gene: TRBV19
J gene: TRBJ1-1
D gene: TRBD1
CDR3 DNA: TGTGCCAGTAGTAAGACAGGGAGGATATCTGAAGCTTTCTTT
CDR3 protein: CASSKTGRISEAFF

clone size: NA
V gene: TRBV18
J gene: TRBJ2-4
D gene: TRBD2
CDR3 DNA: TGTGCCAGCTCACCGGGAGGGCTACGCCTAAAAAACATTCAGTACTTC
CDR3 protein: CASSPGGLRLKNIQYF

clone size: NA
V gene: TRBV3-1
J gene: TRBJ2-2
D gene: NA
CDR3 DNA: TGTGCCAGCAGCCGAAATTCGGCCGGGGAGCTGTTTTTT
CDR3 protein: CASSRNSAGELFF

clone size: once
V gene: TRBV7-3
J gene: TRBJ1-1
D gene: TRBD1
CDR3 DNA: TGTGCCAGCAGCTTAACCGACAGGGCAGAAGCTTTCTTT
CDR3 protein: CASSLTDRAEAFF

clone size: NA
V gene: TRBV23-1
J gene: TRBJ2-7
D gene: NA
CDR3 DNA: TGCGCCAGCAGTCAGGGGTCAGGTTTAGGCTCCTACGAGCAGTACTTC
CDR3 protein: CASSQGSGLGSYEQYF

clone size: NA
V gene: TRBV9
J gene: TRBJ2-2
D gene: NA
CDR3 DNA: TGTGCCAGCAGCGTAGTGTCGACCACCGGGGAGCTGTTTTTT
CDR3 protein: CASSVVSTTGELFF

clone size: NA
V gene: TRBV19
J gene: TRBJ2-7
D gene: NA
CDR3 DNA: TGTGCCAGCGGGGAGGGGGTTTACGAGCAGTACTTC
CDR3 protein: CASGEGVYEQYF

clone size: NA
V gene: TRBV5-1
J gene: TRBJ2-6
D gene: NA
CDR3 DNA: TGCGCCAGCAGCTTGGGTCTCAGCTCTGGGGCCAACGTCCTGACTTTC
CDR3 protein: CASSLGLSSGANVLTF

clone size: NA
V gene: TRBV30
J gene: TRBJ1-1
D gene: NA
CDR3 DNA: TGTGCCTGGAGGAGGGCCGTAAACACTGAAGCTTTCTTT
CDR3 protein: CAWRRAVNTEAFF

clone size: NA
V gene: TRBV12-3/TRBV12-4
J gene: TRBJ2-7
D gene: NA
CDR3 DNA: TGTGCCAGCAGTCCTGACGGAAAATACGAGCAGTACTTC
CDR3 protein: CASSPDGKYEQYF

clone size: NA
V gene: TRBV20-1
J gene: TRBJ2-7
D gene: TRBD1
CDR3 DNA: TGCAGTGCTAGAGATCGACGGACAGGGGTACACGAGCAGTACTTC
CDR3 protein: CSARDRRTGVHEQYF

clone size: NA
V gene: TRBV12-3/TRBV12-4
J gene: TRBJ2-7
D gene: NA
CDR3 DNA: TGTGCCAGCACTCTTGGTTTAGTCCGGGAGCAGTACTTC
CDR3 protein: CASTLGLVREQYF

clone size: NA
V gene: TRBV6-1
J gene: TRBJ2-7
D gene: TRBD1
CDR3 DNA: TGTGCCAGCAGTGAAGCTAGTGCCGGACAGGGAGAGCAGTACTTC
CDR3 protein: CASSEASAGQGEQYF

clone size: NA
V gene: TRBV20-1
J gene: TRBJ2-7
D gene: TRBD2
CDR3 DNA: TGCAGTGCTAGAGTACGGGGGGTCTCCTACGAGCAGTACTTC
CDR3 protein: CSARVRGVSYEQYF

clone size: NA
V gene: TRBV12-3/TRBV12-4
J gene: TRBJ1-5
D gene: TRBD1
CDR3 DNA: TGTGCCAGCAGTTTTAACAGGGGGCGCCCTCAGCCCCAGCATTTT
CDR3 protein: CASSFNRGRPQPQHF

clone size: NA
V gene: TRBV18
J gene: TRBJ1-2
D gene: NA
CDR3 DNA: TGTGCCAGCTCACCAGTTATGGGGCAGGACGACTTC
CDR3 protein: CASSPVMGQDDF